This entry describes one T cell receptor (beta chain). This clonotype was found a few times. It has no known antigen specificity. Base qualities were left out, and no much larger clone turns up one base away. This entry comes from a study of CD8 T cells in ankylosing spondylitis (dated by TCRdb to 2017 to 2019). For context, the study as a whole: The study set out to find disease-linked TCR variants by profiling T cell receptor beta repertoires in ankylosing spondylitis patients and healthy donors. The full study cohort comprised some 27 ankylosing spondylitis patients and 85 to 120 healthy donors. Peripheral blood was sampled, and synovial fluid was additionally collected from ankylosing spondylitis patients. The study at large found these results: A CD8+ phenotype was shown by the disease-linked clones, which were found at relatively low frequencies in peripheral blood. According to the report, matched synovial fluid samples from ankylosing spondylitis patients were significantly enriched for the disease-linked clones. A TCR beta motif of eight highly homologous amino acid variants appeared characteristic of blood from ankylosing spondylitis patients. Some TCR beta motif variants had previously been reported in synovial fluid and blood of reactive arthritis patients, which suggested common disease-initiation mechanisms.

The CDR3 goes from the cysteine to the phenylalanine over 14 residues. The kept DNA is CDR3 alone, 42 bases in frame from the first base. Looking up the germline V gene yields CDR1 MNHNS and CDR2 SASEGT. At the junction V is shortened by 7 bases and J by 10 bases; bases outside the gene matches: 15. These reads were obtained on an Illumina HiSeq 2500. TCR beta libraries were prepared by quantitative 5'-RACE with molecular barcodes. In the source study's methods: A new computational method based on a probabilistic model of VDJ rearrangement was used to identify disease-linked TCR variants. TCRdb ran its own pipeline on the public reads, namely fastp trimming at Q25 and MiXCR clone calling, and kept in-frame beta chains. Every distinct CDR3 protein forms one entry, paired with its most common genes and DNA. None of the V and J calls come from the authors' own analysis; TCRdb made them. The sample data list roughly 97,000 distinct CDR3 sequences, and about 8.5% of these were observed just once. More than 9.5% of the sample goes to the ten largest clones.

This receptor was obtained from a male donor with ankylosing spondylitis or in good health (not recorded which). The rearranged chain carries TRBV6-1 and TRBJ1-1; 7 nucleotides in the junction match TRBD1. Specimen: blood, either unsorted or a sorted T cell fraction (not recorded which). The nucleotide sequence reads as follows: TGTGCCAGCAACACCAGAGTAGATGGACAGGCAGCTTTCTTT. Translated, this is CASNTRVDGQAAFF.